Included here is one TCR beta chain sequence, with context. Its antigen remains unidentified. This sample is drawn from a study of OX40 agonist ivuxolimab in advanced cancers. Study context: Partial responses were recorded for three patients, including one with hepatocellular carcinoma and two with cutaneous melanoma.

Produced via immunoSEQ multiplex PCR; TCRdb's table is partial and in-frame only. Found here are approximately 11,000 clones, around 80% of them singletons; the top ten hold more than 15%. Study findings and constraints: On average, a greater number of expanded clones characterised CD8+ T cells relative to CD4+.

The sequenced sample was CD4+ or CD8+ T cells sorted from blood, obtained in a trial of the OX40 agonist ivuxolimab. This clonotype was obtained from an adult with an advanced solid tumor such as melanoma, head and neck, liver or kidney cancer.

The CDR3 loop is CASSLSRGGRGDEQYF. The DNA of the CDR3 is TGTGCCAGCAGTTTATCGAGGGGGGGCAGGGGCGACGAGCAGTACTTC. The V gene is TRBV27, the J gene TRBJ2-7; tentatively, D is TRBD2 (7 bases). This CDR3 is built from 16 residues. With 0 bases removed from V and 5 bases from J, the gap between germline ends came to 17 bases. In germline, CDR1 is MNHEY, CDR2 SMNVEV (reference sequence).